This T cell receptor beta chain was captured in a study of monozygotic twins with inflammatory bowel disease. General study results and limits: Repertoire likeness was no different across concordant and discordant twins, perhaps owing to restricted power.

The CDR3 extends over 15 amino acids. CDR1 is LGHDT, CDR2 YNNKEL, per germline (reference sequence). No DNA is given; TCRdb re-called the 5' RACE reads and lists each CDR3 protein once. The sample yields over 90,000 distinct CDR3 sequences, of which the top ten take up 1.9%. Points on this clonotype: Its antigen is not identified.

The gene calls are TRBV3-1 and TRBJ2-7; absent DNA, TCRdb's TRBD2 call cannot be checked. Sequenced material: blood. The source of this sequence is a human donor with ulcerative colitis or Crohn's disease, or a healthy co-twin of an affected twin (not recorded which). The CDR3 loop is CASSHFLREINEQYF.